This T cell receptor beta chain stems from a study of T cells in Graves' hyperthyroidism and ophthalmopathy (dated by TCRdb to the late 2010s). Notes on the research overall: Peripheral blood was collected at initial diagnosis, before any treatment. To identify TCR V-J signatures that set the groups apart, the researchers used a discovery cohort of 100 patients, made up of around 40 with Graves' ophthalmopathy and some 55 with stable Graves' hyperthyroidism. Prospective prediction of ophthalmopathy was tested in an independent validation cohort consisting of fewer than 20 hyperthyroidism patients and 17 patients who later progressed to ophthalmopathy. The 100 or so discovery patients were divided at random into training and test sets in a 7:3 ratio. In several Graves' hyperthyroidism patients, the study also compared T-cell repertoires from thyroid tissue with T-cell repertoires from blood. After blood sampling, hyperthyroidism patients were treated with methimazole at a starting dose of 30 mg daily, and ophthalmopathy patients were treated with high-dose intravenous methylprednisolone. According to the paper, TCR Vbeta CDR3 sequencing was carried out on 135 peripheral blood samples, which came from about 45 ophthalmopathy, roughly 75 hyperthyroidism and some 17 progressor patients.

From its cysteine to its phenylalanine, the CDR3 spans 13 amino acids. Here the CDR3 DNA is all that survives: 39 bases in frame from base 1. Relative to germline, V is 0 bases shorter and J is 1 base shorter, with 6 bases between their ends. CDR1 and CDR2, per the germline V gene, are SQVTM and ANQGSEA. The TCR beta CDR3 regions were amplified from RNA transcripts. The TCR CDR3 was subjected to a first round of RT-PCR using the HTBI primer set and the Qiagen OneStep RT-PCR kit. Libraries were constructed in a second round of multiplex PCR, after which size selection and purification were carried out. Libraries were sequenced paired-end with 100 bp reads on an Illumina HiSeq2000. As for the authors' bioinformatics: SOAPnuke was used to process the raw data, throwing out any read that contained adapters or uncalled bases, had a mean Phred below 15, or lacked an exact constant-primer or identifier match. COPE v1.2.5 was used to merge the high-quality paired reads, and each unique nucleotide sequence was defined as a clonotype. Clonotypes were aligned to IMGT TRBV, TRBD and TRBJ reference segments using MiTCR v1.1. The analysis was restricted to V-J combinations with a frequency above 0.0001, which together covered 99% to 99.2% of the repertoires. The TCS score was defined as the ratio of F50 (clonal expansion) to E x V (chaos), calculated using BLOSUM62-based TCRdist between CDR3 peptides within each V-J. Welch's t-statistics and random forest reduced just over 500 V-J features to 13, which were used in a naive Bayes classifier (R e1071). Using fastp at Q25 and MiXCR, TCRdb reprocessed the public reads and kept productive beta chains. Each entry is one CDR3 protein sequence, shown with its most common DNA and genes. The V and J calls and clone size are TCRdb's, not the authors'. Counted in this sample were fewer than 850,000 distinct CDR3 sequences; 15% to 20% of them appeared once. Around 15% of the sample is in the top ten clones.

Comment on this clonotype: There is no known antigen for this receptor. No per-base quality is available; no much larger clone lies one base away.

What the study reported, not specific to this receptor: Ophthalmopathy was separated from stable hyperthyroidism by a 13 V-J signature model, with approximately 86% sensitivity and about 84% specificity obtained in cross-validation and 80%/75% obtained in testing. Most expanded thyroid clonotypes (frequency above 0.001) were also detected in blood, a finding suggesting that blood repertoires may reflect thyroid immune responses. In validation, the model predicted progression to ophthalmopathy a median of 6.5 months before onset, with roughly 68% sensitivity and almost 75% specificity. Sample size was not statistically predetermined, and blinding of investigators to group allocation was not performed.

A patient counted as having stable Graves' hyperthyroidism if no progression to ophthalmopathy occurred over 18 months of follow-up. Hyperthyroidism patients were newly diagnosed, with disease duration under 2 months, and aged 18 to 65 years. Exclusion was applied to patients with uncontrolled infections, other autoimmune diseases, pregnancy or lactation. Diagnoses relied on clinical symptoms, serum thyroxine and TRAb, thyroid ultrasound and orbital computed tomography. PBMCs were isolated from 7.5 to 10 ml of fresh peripheral blood by Ficoll-Paque density gradient centrifugation. Total RNA was extracted with Trizol reagent, and quality was checked on an Agilent 2100 Bioanalyzer.

The receptor chain draws on TRBV29-1 and TRBJ2-5; confidence is insufficient to name the D gene. This TCR came from a man aged 50-59 years with Graves' hyperthyroidism. The specimen was blood. The nucleotide sequence is TGCAGCGTTGAAGATGCGTTCCAAGAGACCCAGTACTTC. Translated, this gives CSVEDAFQETQYF.